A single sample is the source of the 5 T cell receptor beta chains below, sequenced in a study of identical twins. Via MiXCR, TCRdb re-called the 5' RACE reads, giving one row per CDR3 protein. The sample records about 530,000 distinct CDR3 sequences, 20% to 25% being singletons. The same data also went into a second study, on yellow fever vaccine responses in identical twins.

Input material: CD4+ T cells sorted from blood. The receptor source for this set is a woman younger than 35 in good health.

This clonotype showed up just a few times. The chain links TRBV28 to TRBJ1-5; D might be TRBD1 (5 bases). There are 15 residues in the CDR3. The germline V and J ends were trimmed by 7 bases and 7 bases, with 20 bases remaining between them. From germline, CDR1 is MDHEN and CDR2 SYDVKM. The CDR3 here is CASTAYPGPEQPQHF. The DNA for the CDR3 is TGTGCCAGCACCGCGTACCCAGGGCCGGAACAGCCCCAGCATTTT.

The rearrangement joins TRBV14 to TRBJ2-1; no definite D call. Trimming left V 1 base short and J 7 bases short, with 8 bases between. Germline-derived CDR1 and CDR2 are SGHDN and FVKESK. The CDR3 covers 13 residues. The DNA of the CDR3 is TGTGCCAGCAGCCAAGCCATGGTTAATGAGCAGTTCTTC. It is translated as CASSQAMVNEQFF.

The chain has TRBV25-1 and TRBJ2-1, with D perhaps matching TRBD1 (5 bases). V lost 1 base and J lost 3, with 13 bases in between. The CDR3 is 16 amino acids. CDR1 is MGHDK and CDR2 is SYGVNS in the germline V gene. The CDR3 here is CASSELEGVGYNEQFF. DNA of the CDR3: TGTGCCAGCAGTGAATTGGAAGGGGTGGGCTACAATGAGCAGTTCTTC.

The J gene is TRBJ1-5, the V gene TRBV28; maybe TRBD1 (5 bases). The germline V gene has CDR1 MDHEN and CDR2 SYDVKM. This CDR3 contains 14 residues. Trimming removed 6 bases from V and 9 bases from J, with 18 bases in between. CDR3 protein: CASRKASKGSPQHF. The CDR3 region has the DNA TGTGCCAGCAGAAAAGCGAGTAAGGGGTCGCCCCAGCATTTT.

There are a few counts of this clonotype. The DNA for the CDR3 is TGTGCCAGCAGCCCGGAAGGACAGGGGAACAAAAACATTCAGTACTTC. Translated: CASSPEGQGNKNIQYF. The chain carries TRBV5-5 and TRBJ2-4; 9 positions match TRBD1. V was clipped by 4 bases and J by 3 bases; unmatched bases: 8. Germline V gene data show CDR1 as SGHKS and CDR2 as YYEKEE (reference sequence). This CDR3 has 16 residues.